Each of the 29 T cell receptor beta chains below was sequenced from the same sample in a study of CD8+ T cells in alopecia areata. Sample treatment: oral pan-JAK inhibitor, 5-10 mg twice daily. Extracted RNA was reverse transcribed into cDNA, the sequencing template. Only in-frame clones appear in the TCRdb table, and some are missing; sequencing was by immunoSEQ multiplex PCR. In the table there are 110,000 or so clones, 55% to 60% of which are singletons. The starting material was CD4+ T cells sorted from blood, obtained at week 24, from a patient treated with tofacitinib. All receptors come from a human donor with alopecia areata.

This sequence joins TRBV19 and TRBJ1-1, with 11 bases that match TRBD1. Germline V gene lookup returns CDR1 LNHDA and CDR2 SQIVND (reference sequence). The length of the CDR3 is 17 residues. The J segment lost 0 bases and the V segment lost 6 bases, leaving 9 bases of the junction unmatched. Here the CDR3 reads CASRGTGGSTLNTEAFF. The DNA for the CDR3 is TGTGCCAGTAGGGGGACAGGGGGGAGCACTCTGAACACTGAAGCTTTCTTT.

V and J are TRBV7-2 and TRBJ1-2; D is ambiguous. The V end was cut by 4 bases, the J end by 3 bases, with 15 bases between. Germline V gene data show CDR1 as SGHTA and CDR2 as FQGNSA. This CDR3 region has 15 residues. The DNA of the CDR3 is TGTGCCAGCAGCTCATACTTAGGAGAGTACTATGGCTACACCTTC. It codes for CASSSYLGEYYGYTF.

This clone was counted only a few times. The chain combines TRBV6-1 with TRBJ1-5, with TRBD1 as a possible D gene (6 bases). From germline, CDR1 is MNHNS and CDR2 SASEGT. The CDR3 has 14 residues. The CDR3 nucleotides read TGTGCTTCCAAGGGGGTTTATAGCAATCAGCCCCAGCATTTT. It encodes CASKGVYSNQPQHF.

The chain joins TRBV27 to TRBJ2-5; D uncertain. CDR3 size: 14 residues. Trimming took 4 bases from V and 4 from J, leaving 13 bases between them. Looked up from germline, CDR1 is MNHEY and CDR2 is SMNVEV (reference sequence). The DNA of the CDR3 is TGTGCCAGCAGTTCTCGAGGTGGCGGAGAGACCCAGTACTTC. Amino acids: CASSSRGGGETQYF.

This clone was detected only a few times. This chain connects TRBV6-5 to TRBJ2-7; 10 bases match TRBD1. CDR3 length: 15 residues. Germline CDR1 MNHEY, CDR2 SVGAGI. With 0 bases clipped from V and 3 bases from J, the junction kept 2 bases outside the gene matches. The CDR3 protein is CASSYSGTGDYEQYF. The CDR3 coding sequence is TGTGCCAGCAGTTACTCCGGGACAGGGGACTACGAGCAGTACTTC.

The J gene is TRBJ1-6, the V gene TRBV30; maybe TRBD1 (5 bases). The ends were cut back, 0 bases at V and 13 bases at J, with 7 bases in the middle. The CDR3 contains 11 residues. Germline loops: CDR1 GTSNPN, CDR2 SVGIG (reference sequence). The CDR3 bases are TGTGCCTGGAGTGTCGGGGGGCCCCTCCACTTT. Translation gives CAWSVGGPLHF.

The chain recombines TRBV5-1 with TRBJ2-5, with D unclear. V was cut by 0 bases and J by 2 bases, with 5 bases left in between. The length of the CDR3 is 13 residues. In germline, CDR1 is SGHRS, CDR2 YFSETQ. The CDR3 spells CASSLEGQETQYF. The CDR3 nucleotides are TGCGCCAGCAGCTTGGAAGGACAAGAGACCCAGTACTTC.

V gene TRBV25-1 combines with J gene TRBJ1-6; D is possibly TRBD1 (6 bases). CDR3 size: 12 residues. Germline CDR1 MGHDK, CDR2 SYGVNS. The ends were cut back, 5 bases at V and 8 bases at J, with 7 bases in the middle. CDR3 nucleotides: TGTGCCAGCAGTAGGGGGTATTCACCCCTCCACTTT. As protein: CASSRGYSPLHF.

This clone came up a few times. The V call is TRBV6-1, the J call TRBJ2-1; D is ambiguous. This CDR3 is 11 amino acids long. Trimming stripped 7 bases from V and 9 bases from J, with 10 bases between. CDR1 MNHNS and CDR2 SASEGT come from the germline V gene. CDR3 residues: CASKSVAEQFF. CDR3 nucleotide sequence: TGTGCCAGCAAATCCGTTGCTGAGCAGTTCTTC.

The chain employs TRBV30 and TRBJ2-2; D possibly corresponds to TRBD1 (5 bases). The CDR3 contains 15 residues. CDR1 GTSNPN and CDR2 SVGIG come from the germline V gene (reference sequence). Trimming took off 3 bases at V and 6 bases at J, with 17 bases between the two ends. In nucleotides, the CDR3 is TGTGCCTGGAGGGGATCAGGGAAATGGCCCGGGGAGCTGTTTTTT. It specifies CAWRGSGKWPGELFF. Together with reference TRBV30 and TRBJ2-2, the CDR3 gives the full variable domain: SQTIHQWPATLVQPVGSPLSLECTVEGTSNPNLYWYRQAAGRGLQLLFYSVGIGQISSEVPQNLSASRPQDRQFILSSKKLLLSDSGFYLCAWRGSGKWPGELFFGEGSRLTVL.

The V call is TRBV4-1, the J call TRBJ2-3; 11 bases are shared with TRBD2. CDR1 is MGHRA, CDR2 YSYEKL, per germline. J was trimmed by 4 bases and V by 3 bases; bases with no gene match: 9. There are 17 residues in the CDR3. CDR3 nucleotide sequence: TGCGCCAGCAGCCATTATAGCGGGGGGGCGACCGCAGATACGCAGTATTTT. This codes for CASSHYSGGATADTQYF.

A note on this clone: Mismatch with germline at one junction end may stem from a read error. The gene calls are TRBV5-6 and TRBJ2-7; D gene ambiguous. This CDR3 contains 12 residues. The V gene's germline CDR1 is SGHDT and CDR2 YYEEEE. The CDR3 here is CASSLASYEQYF. The CDR3 bases are TGTGCCAGCAGTTTGGCCTCCTACGAGCAGTACTTC.

This clone was seen more than once but under ten times. The chain has TRBV15 and TRBJ1-4, with TRBD1 as a possible D gene (5 bases). Per germline, CDR1 LNHNV and CDR2 YYDKDF (reference sequence). Trimming took off 4 bases at V and 2 bases at J, with 8 bases between the two ends. The CDR3 spans 14 residues. This chain's CDR3 is CATSKTATNEKLFF. CDR3 in DNA: TGTGCCACCAGCAAGACAGCCACTAATGAAAAACTGTTTTTT.

The V and J genes are TRBV11-1 and TRBJ2-3; D not certain. The ends were cut back, 5 bases at V and 5 bases at J, with 8 bases in the middle. The CDR3 has 12 amino acids. Germline V gene data show CDR1 as SGHAT and CDR2 as FQDESV (reference sequence). DNA of the CDR3: TGTGCCAGCAGCAATCTTAGAGATACGCAGTATTTT. Its protein product is CASSNLRDTQYF. Drawing the rest from reference TRBV11-1 and TRBJ2-3, the complete variable domain is EAEVAQSPRYKITEKSQAVAFWCDPISGHATLYWYRQILGQGPELLVQFQDESVVDDSQLPKDRFSAERLKGVDSTLKIQPAELGDSAMYLCASSNLRDTQYFGPGTRLTVL.

The chain uses TRBV2 and TRBJ2-5, with D perhaps TRBD2 (5 bases). The CDR3 contains 14 residues. CDR1 and CDR2 from the germline V gene are SNHLY and FYNNEI. V lost 0 bases and J lost 7, with 12 bases in between. CDR3 amino acids: CASSEARAARTQYF. The DNA of the CDR3 is TGTGCCAGCAGTGAAGCGAGGGCGGCCCGGACCCAGTACTTC. The full variable domain, its missing parts supplied by reference TRBV2 and TRBJ2-5, is EPEVTQTPSHQVTQMGQEVILRCVPISNHLYFYWYRQILGQKVEFLVSFYNNEISEKSEIFDDQFSVERPDGSNFTLKIRSTKLEDSAMYFCASSEARAARTQYFGPGTRLLVL.

The chain recombines TRBV7-3 with TRBJ1-1; a possible D gene is TRBD1 (5 bases). V shed 2 bases and J shed 5 bases, with 12 bases lying between them. Germline V gene lookup returns CDR1 SGHTA and CDR2 FQGTGA. The CDR3 runs to 14 residues. CDR3 coding DNA: TGTGCCAGCAGCTTATGGGGGTCCACAACTGAAGCTTTCTTT. Protein product: CASSLWGSTTEAFF.

This clone occurred once. One end of the junction fails to match germline, which may point to a read error. This chain connects TRBV7-7 to TRBJ2-7; possible D gene TRBD1, 5 bases. The CDR3 length is 13 residues. Germline values: CDR1 SSHAT, CDR2 FNYEAQ (reference sequence). CDR3 region: CASSAGWTYEQYF. CDR3 sequence (DNA): TGTGCTAGCAGTGCAGGGTGGACCTACGAGCAGTACTTC. Filled out from reference TRBV7-7 and TRBJ2-7, the complete variable domain reads GAGVSQSPRYKVTKRGQDVTLRCDPISSHATLYWYQQALGQGPEFLTYFNYEAQPDKSGLPSDRFSAERPEGSISTLTIQRTEQRDSAMYRCASSAGWTYEQYFGPGTRLTVT.

V is TRBV5-6 and J is TRBJ2-5, with TRBD1 matching over 7 bases. The V segment lost 4 bases and the J segment 3 bases; nucleotides outside the gene matches: 18. The CDR3 contains 18 residues. Germline loops: CDR1 SGHDT, CDR2 YYEEEE. CDR3 nucleotide sequence: TGTGCCAGCAGCACGCAGAGAGGGACGGACAGGTTAAAAGAGACCCAGTACTTC. It is translated as CASSTQRGTDRLKETQYF.

The chain uses TRBV7-2 and TRBJ2-7; D possibly matches TRBD1 or TRBD2 (5 bases each). This CDR3 spans 14 amino acids. Trimming shortened V by 5 bases and J by 2 bases, and 13 bases separated the two germline ends. Germline values: CDR1 SGHTA, CDR2 FQGNSA. This CDR3 is CASSQLGRAYEQYF. The CDR3 DNA sequence: TGTGCCAGCAGCCAACTGGGGCGGGCCTACGAGCAGTACTTC.

The chain carries TRBV7-2 and TRBJ2-7; the match to TRBD1 covers 8 bases. This CDR3 contains 15 residues. Trimming cost V 2 bases and J 0 bases; bases outside gene matches: 3. The germline gives CDR1 SGHTA, CDR2 FQGNSA. The CDR3 loop is CASSLYQGASYEQYF. The CDR3 DNA is TGTGCCAGCAGCTTATATCAGGGGGCCTCCTACGAGCAGTACTTC.

This clone was counted a few times. The gene calls are TRBV2 and TRBJ2-2, with 8 bases matching TRBD2. Unmatched junction bases numbered 5, after V lost 4 bases and J lost 4 bases. The germline V gene has CDR1 SNHLY and CDR2 FYNNEI. The CDR3 sequence is 15 residues long. DNA of the CDR3: TGTGCCAGCAGTGTGGACGGGGGGGCCACCGGGGAGCTGTTTTTT. Protein sequence: CASSVDGGATGELFF.

The genes are TRBV6-5 and TRBJ1-2, with D possibly TRBD1 on 6 matching bases. V shed 6 bases and J shed 8 bases, with 10 bases lying between them. Germline V gene lookup returns CDR1 MNHEY and CDR2 SVGAGI. CDR3 length equals 11 residues. CDR3 sequence: CASSPGAGYTF. CDR3 nucleotide sequence: TGTGCCAGCAGCCCAGGGGCCGGCTACACCTTC.

The genes are TRBV19 and TRBJ1-2; 9 positions agree with TRBD1. The CDR3 extends over 15 amino acids. Germline V gene sequence: CDR1 LNHDA, CDR2 SQIVND (reference sequence). V gave up 3 bases and J gave up 2 bases; unmatched junction bases: 4. The CDR3 DNA reads as TGTGCCAGTAGTATGGACAGGGGAAAGAACTATGGCTACACCTTC. It specifies CASSMDRGKNYGYTF.

The CDR3 region is CAAGTGPGKSNQPQHF. In DNA, the CDR3 is TGTGCCGCAGGGACAGGGCCAGGGAAAAGCAATCAGCCCCAGCATTTT. This chain uses TRBV10-3 with TRBJ1-5; 9 bases fit TRBD1. The CDR3 sequence is 16 residues long. Germline loops: CDR1 ENHRY, CDR2 SYGVKD. The V segment lost 11 bases and the J segment 1 base; nucleotides outside the gene matches: 12.

This clone turned up a few times. The chain carries TRBV6-5 and TRBJ1-1, with 7 bases identical to TRBD1. Germline assignment: CDR1 MNHEY and CDR2 SVGAGI. The J segment lost 6 bases and the V segment lost 6 bases, leaving 4 bases of the junction unmatched. The CDR3 is made up of 12 amino acids. This CDR3 reads CASSRQGSEAFF. In DNA, the CDR3 is TGTGCCAGCAGCCGACAGGGTTCTGAAGCTTTCTTT.

The V and J genes are TRBV30 and TRBJ1-2, with 9 bases identical to TRBD1. The CDR3 loop spans 14 amino acids. J gave up 6 bases and V 3 bases, and 8 bases lay outside the gene matches. Germline CDR1 GTSNPN, CDR2 SVGIG (reference sequence). CDR3 residues: CAWSLPGQGHGYTF. The CDR3 DNA reads TGTGCCTGGAGCCTACCGGGACAGGGACATGGCTACACCTTC.

The chain joins TRBV4-2 to TRBJ2-3, with TRBD2 as a possible D gene (6 bases). The germline CDR1 and CDR2 sequences are LGHNA and YNFKEQ. V gave up 1 base and J gave up 2 bases, with 13 bases separating them. The CDR3 totals 16 residues. CDR3 region: CASSQGDSGFTDTQYF. Here the CDR3 DNA reads TGTGCCAGCAGCCAAGGGGATAGCGGCTTCACAGATACGCAGTATTTT.

V gene TRBV10-3 combines with J gene TRBJ2-7, with 9 bases identical to TRBD1. The length of the CDR3 is 13 residues. In germline, CDR1 is ENHRY, CDR2 SYGVKD. The V segment lost 4 bases and the J segment 6 bases; nucleotides outside the gene matches: 4. This chain's CDR3 is CAISGTGGIEQYF. For the CDR3, the DNA is TGTGCCATCAGTGGTACAGGGGGCATCGAGCAGTACTTC.

The CDR3 DNA reads as TGCGCCAGCAGCCAAGATCAAAGGGGAGATACGCAGTATTTT. Translation: CASSQDQRGDTQYF. This rearrangement joins TRBV4-1 to TRBJ2-3; D is possibly TRBD1 (5 bases). Germline assignment: CDR1 MGHRA and CDR2 YSYEKL. Trimming removed 0 bases from V and 5 bases from J, with 9 bases in between. The CDR3 has 14 amino acids.